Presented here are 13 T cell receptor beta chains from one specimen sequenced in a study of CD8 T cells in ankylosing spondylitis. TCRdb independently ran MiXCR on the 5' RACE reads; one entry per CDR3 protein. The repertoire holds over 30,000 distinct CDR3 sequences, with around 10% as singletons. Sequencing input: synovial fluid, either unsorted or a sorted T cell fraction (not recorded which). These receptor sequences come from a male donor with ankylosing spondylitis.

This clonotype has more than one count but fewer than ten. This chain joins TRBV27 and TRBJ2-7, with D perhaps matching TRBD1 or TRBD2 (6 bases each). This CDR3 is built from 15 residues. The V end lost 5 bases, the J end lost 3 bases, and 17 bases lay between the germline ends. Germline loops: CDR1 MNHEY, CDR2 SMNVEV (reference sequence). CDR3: CASSSMGGGHYEQYF. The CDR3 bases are TGTGCCAGCAGTAGCATGGGGGGCGGACACTACGAGCAGTACTTC.

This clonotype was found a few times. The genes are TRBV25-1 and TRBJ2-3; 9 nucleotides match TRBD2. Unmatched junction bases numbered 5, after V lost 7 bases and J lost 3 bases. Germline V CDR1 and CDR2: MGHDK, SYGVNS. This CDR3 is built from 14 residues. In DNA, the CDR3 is TGTGCCAGCACTTTAGCGGGAGCGACAGATACGCAGTATTTT. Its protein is CASTLAGATDTQYF.

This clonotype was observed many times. The CDR3 here is CASSFRASGQPQHF. The CDR3 nucleotides are TGTGCCAGCAGTTTCAGGGCCTCAGGCCAGCCCCAGCATTTT. The V gene is TRBV28, the J gene TRBJ1-5, with D possibly matching TRBD1 (5 bases). Trimming shortened V by 3 bases and J by 7 bases, and 13 bases separated the two germline ends. Germline CDR1 and CDR2: MDHEN and SYDVKM. The CDR3 is made up of 14 amino acids.

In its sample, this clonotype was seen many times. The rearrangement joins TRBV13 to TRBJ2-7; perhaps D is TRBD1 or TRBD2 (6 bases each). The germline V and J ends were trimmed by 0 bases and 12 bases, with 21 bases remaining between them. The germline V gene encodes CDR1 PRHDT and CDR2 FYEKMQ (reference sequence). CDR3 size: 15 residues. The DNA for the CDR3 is TGTGCCAGCAGCTTAGGCCGGGACAAGATTCGGGGGTCGTACTTC. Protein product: CASSLGRDKIRGSYF.

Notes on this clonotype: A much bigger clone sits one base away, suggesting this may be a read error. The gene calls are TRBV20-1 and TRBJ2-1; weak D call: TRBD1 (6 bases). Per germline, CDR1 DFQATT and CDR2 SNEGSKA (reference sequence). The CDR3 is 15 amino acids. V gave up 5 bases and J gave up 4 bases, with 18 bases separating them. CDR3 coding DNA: TGCAGTGCTGGTCTTTCCCGGACAGCTTACAATGAGCAGTTCTTC. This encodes CSAGLSRTAYNEQFF.

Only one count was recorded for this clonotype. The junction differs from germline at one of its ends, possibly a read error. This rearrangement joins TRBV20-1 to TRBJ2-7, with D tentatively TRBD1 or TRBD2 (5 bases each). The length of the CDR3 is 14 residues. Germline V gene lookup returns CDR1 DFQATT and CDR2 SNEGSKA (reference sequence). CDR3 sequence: CCAEPGPMPYEQYF. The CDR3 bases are TGCTGTGCGGAACCGGGACCAATGCCCTACGAGCAGTACTTC.

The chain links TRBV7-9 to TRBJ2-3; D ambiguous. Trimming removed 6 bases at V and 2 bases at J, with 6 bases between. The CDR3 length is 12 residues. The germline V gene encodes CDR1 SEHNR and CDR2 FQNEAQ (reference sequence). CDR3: CASRFYTDTQYF. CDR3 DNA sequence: TGTGCCAGCAGGTTCTACACAGATACGCAGTATTTT.

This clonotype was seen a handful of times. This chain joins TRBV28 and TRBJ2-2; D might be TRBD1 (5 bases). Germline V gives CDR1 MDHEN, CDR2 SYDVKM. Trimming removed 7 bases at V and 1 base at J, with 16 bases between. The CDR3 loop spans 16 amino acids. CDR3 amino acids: CASTTREPGNTGELFF. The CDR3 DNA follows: TGTGCCAGCACCACCAGGGAACCCGGGAACACCGGGGAGCTGTTTTTT.

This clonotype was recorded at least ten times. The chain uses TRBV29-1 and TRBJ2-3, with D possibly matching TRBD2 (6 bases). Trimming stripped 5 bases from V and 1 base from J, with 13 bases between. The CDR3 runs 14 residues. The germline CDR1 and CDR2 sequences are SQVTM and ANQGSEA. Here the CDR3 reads CSVRLVWGTDTQYF. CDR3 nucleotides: TGCAGCGTTCGACTAGTCTGGGGCACAGATACGCAGTATTTT.

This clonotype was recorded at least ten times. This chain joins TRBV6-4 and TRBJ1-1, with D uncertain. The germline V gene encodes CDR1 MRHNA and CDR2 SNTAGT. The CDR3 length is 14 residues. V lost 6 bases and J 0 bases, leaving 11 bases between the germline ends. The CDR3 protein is CASSPGDLNTEAFF. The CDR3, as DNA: TGTGCCAGCAGCCCTGGCGATCTGAACACTGAAGCTTTCTTT.

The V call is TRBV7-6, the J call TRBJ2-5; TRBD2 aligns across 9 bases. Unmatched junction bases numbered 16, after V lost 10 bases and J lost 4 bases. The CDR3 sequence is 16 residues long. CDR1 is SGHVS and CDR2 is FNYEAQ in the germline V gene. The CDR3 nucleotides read TGTGCCACCCAGTTGGGGGCGGGAGGGCCATCAGAGACCCAGTACTTC. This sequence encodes CATQLGAGGPSETQYF.

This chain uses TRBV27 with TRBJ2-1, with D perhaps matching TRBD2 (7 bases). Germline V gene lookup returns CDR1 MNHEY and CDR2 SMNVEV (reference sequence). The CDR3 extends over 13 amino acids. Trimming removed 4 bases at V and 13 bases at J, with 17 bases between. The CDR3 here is CASSSPRGLTQFF. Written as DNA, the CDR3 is TGTGCCAGCAGTTCCCCGCGGGGGCTCACCCAGTTCTTC.

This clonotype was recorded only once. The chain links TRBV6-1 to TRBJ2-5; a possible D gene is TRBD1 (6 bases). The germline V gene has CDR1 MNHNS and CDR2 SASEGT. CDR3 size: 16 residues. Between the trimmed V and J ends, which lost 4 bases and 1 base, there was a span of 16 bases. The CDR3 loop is CASSVWTAILQETQYF. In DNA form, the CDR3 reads TGTGCCAGCAGTGTTTGGACAGCCATCCTCCAAGAGACCCAGTACTTC.